Shown below are 3 T cell receptor beta chains from a single sample sequenced in a study of T cell responses to AZD1222 COVID-19 vaccine. Using immunoSEQ multiplex PCR, the repertoire was profiled, and TCRdb retains in-frame clones only, with some absent. The sample lists 100,000 to 150,000 clones, roughly 89% occurring once. The sample in question was peripheral blood, obtained on day 0 of MenACWY control vaccination. The receptors stem from an adult in good health.

This chain links TRBV6-1 with TRBJ1-2; 7 nucleotides match TRBD1. CDR1 MNHNS and CDR2 SASEGT come from the germline V gene. Trimming cost V 1 base and J 4 bases; bases outside gene matches: 6. CDR3 length equals 15 residues. The CDR3 DNA sequence: TGTGCCAGCAGTGAAGGAGGGACAGCGCTCTATGGCTACACCTTC. The encoded protein is CASSEGGTALYGYTF.

The chain couples TRBV30 to TRBJ1-5; 7 nucleotides align to TRBD1. The CDR3 totals 13 residues. J was trimmed by 6 bases and V by 2 bases; bases with no gene match: 4. Germline CDR1 reads GTSNPN; CDR2 reads SVGIG (reference sequence). This chain's CDR3 is CAWSRDSSQPQHF. The CDR3 coding sequence is TGTGCCTGGAGTAGGGACAGTAGTCAGCCCCAGCATTTT.

The rearrangement uses TRBV5-1 and TRBJ1-4; 7 bases agree with TRBD1. CDR1 is SGHRS, CDR2 YFSETQ, per germline. The V segment lost 0 bases and the J segment 8 bases; nucleotides outside the gene matches: 7. This CDR3 is built from 15 residues. The CDR3 region has the DNA TGCGCCAGCAGCTTGGGGCCCAACAGGGGAGAAAAACTGTTTTTT. Its protein product is CASSLGPNRGEKLFF.